Described below is a single T cell receptor beta chain sequence and its context. Antigen: not known. Donors comprised healthy HIV-negative adults lacking recent acute infections or vaccinations. This specimen comes from a study of shared clonotypes between healthy human individuals. Findings and limits, study-wide: As a rule, naive subsets had a larger estimated richness than memory subsets.

CDR1 GTSNPN and CDR2 SVGIG come from the germline V gene (reference sequence). With 3 bases removed from V and 5 bases from J, the gap between germline ends came to 7 bases. This CDR3 region has 11 residues. Repertoires were generated with immunoSEQ multiplex PCR, while TCRdb's copy carries only in-frame clones and drops some. The sample has over 2 million clones, roughly 94% seen once. The V gene is TRBV30, the J gene TRBJ2-5; D is unclear. This TCR came from a young man in good health. Sequenced material: naive CD4+ T cells sorted from blood. Subset here: CD45RA+ positively selected. In nucleotides, the CDR3 is TGTGCCTGGAGGGGGATGGAGACCCAGTACTTC. It specifies CAWRGMETQYF.